This T cell receptor (beta chain) was identified during a study of CD8 T cells in ankylosing spondylitis. Points from the study as a whole: Roughly eight highly homologous variants formed a TCR beta motif that appeared characteristic of ankylosing spondylitis blood. There was reportedly significant enrichment of clones that were disease-linked in matched ankylosing spondylitis synovial fluid. Reactive arthritis synovial fluid and blood were previously reported to contain some motif variants.

Each TCR beta library was made by quantitative 5'-RACE that incorporated molecular barcodes. One entry per CDR3 protein results from TCRdb running MiXCR on the 5' RACE reads. This table has 50,000 to 70,000 distinct CDR3 sequences, 6.2% appearing once. Trimming took 4 bases from V and 13 from J, leaving 17 bases between them. CDR3 length: 13 residues. Germline V gene data show CDR1 as LGHDT and CDR2 as YNNKEL (reference sequence). On this clonotype: Its antigen is not identified.

The chain carries TRBV3-1 and TRBJ2-1; maybe TRBD1 (6 bases). This clonotype was sampled from a male donor with ankylosing spondylitis. The sequencing input was synovial fluid, either unsorted or a sorted T cell fraction (not recorded which). The CDR3 sequence: CASSRTQQGIQFF. The CDR3 DNA follows: TGTGCCAGCAGCCGGACGCAACAGGGTATACAGTTCTTC.